The 23 T cell receptor beta chains in this list originate from one sample, sequenced in a study of memory CD4+ T cells and cytomegalovirus serostatus (dated by TCRdb to between 2018 and 2021). A FACSAria II was used to sort memory CD4+ T cells, defined as single viable CD3+CD4+CD8-CD45RO+ cells. Library generation was performed with the immunoSEQ multiplex PCR assay. TCRdb stores this immuneACCESS table with in-frame sequences only. Part of the clones is absent; in the studies checked, under half of the shortfall reflects unresolved V genes, and no reason is known for the rest. The sample includes about 61,000 clones, with around 86% observed a single time. About 0.95% of the sample is taken by the ten largest. The sequenced material came from memory CD4+ T cells from blood. Receptors originate from an adult in good health and CMV-seronegative.

The chain has TRBV21-1 and TRBJ1-5; the table's D call, TRBD1, has no DNA check behind it. TRBV21-1 is described as a pseudogene. The CDR3 is 15 residues long. DNA of the CDR3: TGTGCCAGCTTCTACAGGGGTTCCAGCAATCAGCCCCAGCATTTT. This translates into CASFYRGSSNQPQHF.

This chain joins TRBV25-1 and TRBJ1-5, with D maybe TRBD1 (5 bases). The CDR3 is made up of 15 amino acids. CDR1 is MGHDK, CDR2 SYGVNS, per germline. Trimming took 2 bases from V and 2 from J, leaving 10 bases between them. The CDR3 nucleotides read TGTGCCAGCAGTGAAGGGGGAGACGGCAATCAGCCCCAGCATTTT. It yields the protein CASSEGGDGNQPQHF.

The sample holds a few counts of this clone. This chain connects TRBV11-3 to TRBJ1-1; possibly TRBD1 for D (6 bases). The V end lost 9 bases, the J end lost 0 bases, and 11 bases lay between the germline ends. The CDR3 is 13 amino acids. Germline CDR1 is SGHNT and CDR2 is YENEEA. CDR3 nucleotide sequence: TGTGCCAGTCCGACAGGCCTGAACACTGAAGCTTTCTTT. This gives the protein CASPTGLNTEAFF. The variable domain in full, completed from reference TRBV11-3 and TRBJ1-1, reads EAGVVQSPRYKIIEKKQPVAFWCNPISGHNTLYWYLQNLGQGPELLIRYENEEAVDDSQLPKDRFSAERLKGVDSTLKIQPAELGDSAVYLCASPTGLNTEAFFGQGTRLTVV.

The V gene is TRBV5-4, the J gene TRBJ1-2; 7 bases are a match to TRBD1. V shed 6 bases, J shed 3 bases, and the junction held 5 bases outside the gene matches. The germline CDR1 and CDR2 sequences are SGHNT and YYREEE (reference sequence). The CDR3 contains 13 residues. The CDR3 protein is CASTRGTDYGYTF. Here the CDR3 DNA reads TGTGCCAGCACCAGGGGGACAGACTATGGCTACACCTTC.

The J gene is TRBJ2-2, the V gene TRBV6-1; D gene uncertain. Trimming took 2 bases from V and 5 from J, leaving 12 bases between them. The CDR3 totals 15 residues. Germline CDR1 and CDR2: MNHNS and SASEGT. The CDR3, as DNA: TGTGCCAGCAGTGAAAACCGGGTTCAAACCGGGGAGCTGTTTTTT. Translating gives CASSENRVQTGELFF.

This chain joins TRBV12-5 and TRBJ2-1; D is possibly TRBD1 (6 bases). CDR3 length: 18 amino acids. In germline, CDR1 is LGHNT, CDR2 FRNRAP. V lost 0 bases and J lost 6, with 21 bases in between. CDR3 nucleotides: TGTGCTAGTGGTTTGGTTACAGGGCCTGAACTGGCCCGCAATGAGCAGTTCTTC. Amino acid sequence: CASGLVTGPELARNEQFF.

V usage is TRBV5-6 and J usage is TRBJ2-5; 9 nucleotides line up with TRBD1. The CDR3 contains 16 residues. The V gene end was trimmed by 2 bases and the J gene end by 4 bases; junction bases not matched to a gene: 9. The germline V gene encodes CDR1 SGHDT and CDR2 YYEEEE. CDR3 DNA: TGTGCCAGCAGCTTACCTATTACAGGGGGCAGAGAGACCCAGTACTTC. Translating it yields CASSLPITGGRETQYF.

The V and J genes are TRBV9 and TRBJ1-3; D is undetermined. The CDR3 spans 15 residues. Trimming took 4 bases from V and 0 from J, leaving 11 bases between them. The germline V gene encodes CDR1 SGDLS and CDR2 YYNGEE. CDR3 sequence reads: CASSTRDLSGNTIYF. In DNA, the CDR3 is TGTGCCAGCAGCACGCGAGATCTCTCTGGAAACACCATATATTTT.

Only a few counts were recorded for this clone. The chain carries TRBV7-9 and TRBJ2-5; 9 bases fit TRBD2. Germline V gives CDR1 SEHNR, CDR2 FQNEAQ (reference sequence). The V and J ends lost 5 bases and 5 bases, in that order; junction bases with no gene match: 9. This CDR3 comprises 15 residues. The chain's CDR3 is CASSPIGTSTETQYF. CDR3 in DNA: TGTGCCAGCAGCCCTATAGGGACTAGCACGGAGACCCAGTACTTC.

V usage is TRBV18 and J usage is TRBJ2-5; D is uncertain. The CDR3 runs 11 residues. The V and J ends lost 4 bases and 2 bases respectively, with 2 bases between them. Per germline, CDR1 KGHSH and CDR2 LQKENI. The CDR3 protein is CASSQQETQYF. CDR3 nucleotides: TGTGCCAGCTCACAACAAGAGACCCAGTACTTC. Complete variable domain (other parts from reference TRBV18 and TRBJ2-5): NAGVMQNPRHLVRRRGQEARLRCSPMKGHSHVYWYRQLPEEGLKFMVYLQKENIIDESGMPKERFSAEFPKEGPSILRIQQVVRGDSAAYFCASSQQETQYFGPGTRLLVL.

The chain joins TRBV29-1 to TRBJ1-2; unclear D gene. The V end lost 3 bases, the J end lost 6 bases, and 2 bases lay between the germline ends. The CDR3 length is 9 residues. Germline V gene data show CDR1 as SQVTM and CDR2 as ANQGSEA. The CDR3 region is CSVDHGYTF. The CDR3 DNA reads as TGCAGCGTTGATCATGGCTACACCTTC.

This chain connects TRBV7-2 to TRBJ1-2, with D possibly TRBD1 on 5 matching bases. V lost 1 base, J lost 13 bases, and 13 bases lay in between. The V gene's germline CDR1 is SGHTA and CDR2 FQGNSA. The CDR3 is made up of 12 amino acids. The CDR3 loop is CASSLGGGAITF. The DNA for the CDR3 is TGTGCCAGCAGCTTAGGGGGGGGTGCTATCACCTTC.

The rearrangement uses TRBV7-5 and TRBJ2-7; the D call TRBD1 from the table was never checked on the DNA. TRBV7-5 is deemed a pseudogene. This CDR3 region has 15 residues. CDR3 coding DNA: TGTGCCAGAAGTCTAACAGGGGCCCCCCCCTACGAGCAGTACTTC. Encoded protein: CARSLTGAPPYEQYF.

This sequence joins TRBV6-1 and TRBJ2-7; possibly TRBD1 for D (5 bases). This CDR3 is 13 amino acids long. CDR1 and CDR2 from the germline V gene are MNHNS and SASEGT. V dropped 0 bases and J dropped 6 bases, with 9 bases sitting between them. This chain's CDR3 is CASSEAGVREQYF. The DNA for the CDR3 is TGTGCCAGCAGTGAAGCAGGGGTTCGCGAGCAGTACTTC.

V usage is TRBV19 and J usage is TRBJ2-3; possibly TRBD2 for D (5 bases). V was trimmed by 3 bases and J by 1 base, leaving 5 bases between them. CDR1 and CDR2 from the germline V gene are LNHDA and SQIVND (reference sequence). There are 13 residues in the CDR3. CDR3 DNA: TGTGCCAGTAGTATCGGGGGCACAGATACGCAGTATTTT. Its protein product is CASSIGGTDTQYF.

V gene TRBV5-1 combines with J gene TRBJ1-1; D remains unclear. Deletions cut 4 bases from V and 1 base from J, with 8 bases between. The CDR3 has 13 residues. CDR1 and CDR2 (germline): SGHRS, YFSETQ. The CDR3 sequence is CASSTEPNTEAFF. The CDR3 DNA reads as TGCGCCAGCAGCACAGAGCCGAACACTGAAGCTTTCTTT.

Only one count was recorded for this clone. CDR3 sequence reads: CASSGDTGNTEAFF. The CDR3 coding sequence is TGTGCCAGTAGTGGGGACACAGGGAACACTGAAGCTTTCTTT. The rearrangement links TRBV19 to TRBJ1-1, with D possibly being TRBD1 (6 bases). There are 14 residues in the CDR3. CDR1 and CDR2 from the germline V gene are LNHDA and SQIVND (reference sequence). V was trimmed by 5 bases and J by 1 base, leaving 11 bases between them.

This chain links TRBV6-1 with TRBJ1-2; D gene uncertain. Trimming left V 6 bases short and J 3 bases short, with 11 bases between. CDR1 is MNHNS and CDR2 is SASEGT in the germline V gene. This CDR3 has 13 amino acids. This CDR3 reads CASSPGRDYGYTF. The CDR3 region has the DNA TGTGCCAGCAGCCCCGGACGAGACTATGGCTACACCTTC.

In this sample, this clone turned up a few times. Other nucleotide sequences from this sample produce the same CDR3. This chain connects TRBV5-1 to TRBJ1-5; 9 bases match TRBD1. Germline V gene lookup returns CDR1 SGHRS and CDR2 YFSETQ. Unmatched junction bases numbered 2, after V lost 0 bases and J lost 4 bases. This CDR3 region has 15 residues. DNA for the CDR3: TGCGCCAGCAGCTTGGAGGGACAGGGTAATCAGCCCCAGCATTTT. It yields the protein CASSLEGQGNQPQHF.

The rearrangement links TRBV5-6 to TRBJ1-2; TRBD1 matches 9 bases. The germline V gene encodes CDR1 SGHDT and CDR2 YYEEEE. CDR3 length: 14 amino acids. V lost 6 bases, J lost 4 bases, and 7 bases stayed unmatched. The CDR3 DNA sequence: TGTGCCAGCACAGGGAGGGACAGGGCCTATGGCTACACCTTC. It specifies CASTGRDRAYGYTF.

This chain connects TRBV30 to TRBJ2-3; 8 positions match TRBD1. The CDR3 extends over 14 amino acids. CDR1 is GTSNPN and CDR2 is SVGIG in the germline V gene (reference sequence). The V segment lost 7 bases and the J segment 2 bases; nucleotides outside the gene matches: 8. The CDR3 DNA reads TGTGCCTCTACGACAGGGGACATCACAGATACGCAGTATTTT. This translates into CASTTGDITDTQYF.

The chain combines TRBV5-8 with TRBJ1-1; no reliable D call. From germline, CDR1 is SGHTS and CDR2 YDEGEE. This CDR3 has 11 residues. V was clipped by 5 bases and J by 13 bases, with 15 bases between them. CDR3 loop: CASRLAGPGFF. The CDR3, as DNA: TGTGCCAGCAGACTTGCCGGGCCCGGTTTCTTT.

This clone has just a few counts. The chain links TRBV18 to TRBJ1-4, with D unresolved. The CDR3 totals 11 residues. Germline loops: CDR1 KGHSH, CDR2 LQKENI. Trimming removed 3 bases at V and 8 bases at J, with 4 bases between. In DNA form, the CDR3 reads TGTGCCAGCTCACCCGGCGAAAAACTGTTTTTT. Translation: CASSPGEKLFF.